Sequencing of this T cell receptor beta chain was carried out in a study of blood T cell repertoires in COVID-19. TCRdb's table, derived via immunoSEQ multiplex PCR, lists solely in-frame clones and lacks some. The sample contains about 370,000 clones, roughly 90% of which appear only once. Losses at the gene ends were 4 bases for V and 0 bases for J; bases not matched to a gene: 4. Germline CDR1 and CDR2: SGHVS and FNYEAQ. CDR3 length: 16 residues. The Seattle patients joined while their infection was active and were tracked longitudinally afterward. The sequenced material came from peripheral blood. This receptor was identified in a woman aged 25 to 45 with COVID-19, enrolled during active disease. V usage is TRBV7-6 and J usage is TRBJ2-3; TRBD2 agrees at 10 bases. The CDR3 region has the DNA TGTGCCAGCAGCTCGGTAGCGGGAGGCAGCACAGATACGCAGTATTTT. Its protein product is CASSSVAGGSTDTQYF.